Listed below are T cell receptor beta chains from one sample, sequenced in a study of cytomegalovirus exposure and HLA in healthy donors. Assay used: immunoSEQ multiplex PCR; TCRdb lists only in-frame clones, some missing. The sample holds about 170,000 clones; 70% to 90% are singletons and the top ten take roughly 2.2%. Sequences were obtained from PBMCs. The receptors shown here come from a man between 18 and 35 years old in good health and CMV-seropositive. Both conserved end residues are part of each CDR3. The order of the fields is V gene, CDR3 length, J gene, D gene, clone size, CDR3 DNA, CDR3 protein. The D gene is left open where the match is weak. The size of a clone is reported for some rows only, either as once, few or many, or as a class for expanded clones.

TRBV7-2	16	TRBJ2-3	TRBD1	once	TGTGCCAGCAGCTTAGTGGGACAGGGGAGCCCAGATACGCAGTATTTT	CASSLVGQGSPDTQYF
TRBV5-4	17	TRBJ2-5	TRBD2	.	TGTGCCAGCAGCTTGAGGTCCGGGACTACCAACCAAGAGACCCAGTACTTC	CASSLRSGTTNQETQYF
TRBV10-2	15	TRBJ2-7	.	.	TGCGCCAGCAGTGAAAGCGGGCAGGGTAGAGGCGAGCAGTACTTC	CASSESGQGRGEQYF
TRBV10-1	14	TRBJ1-2	.	.	TGCGCCAGCAGTGTTCTGGGGGCTGGCTATGGCTACACCTTC	CASSVLGAGYGYTF
TRBV7-9	13	TRBJ1-2	.	.	TGTGCCAGCAGCTTAGTCCAGGGGCGGGGCTACACCTTC	CASSLVQGRGYTF
TRBV7-2	15	TRBJ1-4	.	.	TGTGCCAGCAGCAGAAATGGGGGCGCTAATGAAAAACTGTTTTTT	CASSRNGGANEKLFF
TRBV21-1	16	TRBJ2-3	.	.	TGTGCCAGCCCCGAGGCTAGGGGCGTTGGGACAGATACGCAGTATTTT	CASPEARGVGTDTQYF
TRBV13	14	TRBJ1-1	.	.	TGTGCCAGCAGCCCAACGACAGGGAACACTGAAGCTTTCTTT	CASSPTTGNTEAFF
TRBV5-6	14	TRBJ2-1	.	once	TGTGCCAGCAGCCCGGTCACTGGTGGTAATGAGCAGTTCTTC	CASSPVTGGNEQFF
TRBV2	15	TRBJ1-1	.	few	TGTGCTAGTAAAGGGGGTCACACTCCGAACGCTGAAGCTTTCTTT	CASKGGHTPNAEAFF
TRBV9	16	TRBJ2-2	TRBD2	few	TGTGCCAGCAGCGTAGTTAGCGGGACTCACACCGGGGAGCTGTTTTTT	CASSVVSGTHTGELFF
TRBV6-4	15	TRBJ2-1	TRBD1	few	TGTGCCAGCAGTGCCGGGACAGGGGGCTACAATGAGCAGTTCTTC	CASSAGTGGYNEQFF
TRBV5-4	16	TRBJ1-2	TRBD1	.	TGTGCCAGCAGCTTGGTTTCGACAGGGAGTCGCTATGGCTACACCTTC	CASSLVSTGSRYGYTF
TRBV4-1	15	TRBJ2-7	.	once	TGCGCCAGCAGCCAGGGCAGGGTCAGCTCCTACGAGCAGTACTTC	CASSQGRVSSYEQYF
TRBV11-3	14	TRBJ1-1	TRBD1	.	TGTGCCAGCAGCCAGGACAGGGTCAATGCTGAAGCTTTCTTT	CASSQDRVNAEAFF
TRBV29-1	14	TRBJ1-6	.	.	TGCAGCGTGAAGATTGGGACAATTGGATCACCCCTCCACTTT	CSVKIGTIGSPLHF
TRBV14	13	TRBJ1-1	.	.	TGTGCCAGCAGCTTCAAGGGGGACACTGAAGCTTTCTTT	CASSFKGDTEAFF
TRBV5-1	15	TRBJ1-5	.	.	TGCGCCAGCAGCTTGATGACAGGACTTAATCAGCCCCAGCATTTT	CASSLMTGLNQPQHF
TRBV4-3	16	TRBJ2-1	TRBD2	.	TGCGCCAGCAGCCAAGATACAGCGGGGGGTTACAATGAGCAGTTCTTC	CASSQDTAGGYNEQFF
TRBV4-2	18	TRBJ2-3	TRBD2	.	TGTGCCAGCAGCCTGGGACTAGCGGGAACAACTAGCACAGATACGCAGTATTTT	CASSLGLAGTTSTDTQYF
TRBV5-1	16	TRBJ1-1	.	.	TGCGCCAGCAGCTTGTCCAAAGCCCCCGGCGGCACTGAAGCTTTCTTT	CASSLSKAPGGTEAFF
TRBV4-3	15	TRBJ1-5	.	.	TGCGCCAGCAGCCAAGTAACAGGAAACAATCAGCCCCAGCATTTT	CASSQVTGNNQPQHF